The 18 T cell receptor beta chains given below trace back to one sample, sequenced in a study of blood T cell repertoires in COVID-19. Measured with immunoSEQ multiplex PCR; TCRdb has only the in-frame clones, and not every one. The sample includes 400,000 to 550,000 clones, roughly nine tenths of them seen just once. Sequencing used PBMCs or T cells enriched from blood (not recorded which). The receptors were sampled from a woman aged 18-35 years with acute COVID-19.

The CDR3 here is CASSPTSGSSYNEQFF. CDR3 DNA: TGTGCCAGCTCACCTACTAGCGGGAGCTCCTACAATGAGCAGTTCTTC. The chain carries TRBV18 and TRBJ2-1; 11 positions agree with TRBD2. Losses at the gene ends were 3 bases for V and 0 bases for J; bases not matched to a gene: 1. In germline, CDR1 is KGHSH, CDR2 LQKENI. The CDR3 contains 16 residues.

The chain links TRBV30 to TRBJ2-3; 9 positions agree with TRBD2. CDR3 length equals 15 residues. The V and J ends lost 3 bases and 0 bases, in that order; junction bases with no gene match: 4. Germline CDR1 GTSNPN, CDR2 SVGIG (reference sequence). The CDR3 nucleotides read TGTGCCTGGAGGGGAGCGGGAGGTAGCACAGATACGCAGTATTTT. Amino acid sequence: CAWRGAGGSTDTQYF.

The rearrangement links TRBV7-9 to TRBJ2-3; TRBD2 aligns across 10 bases. Germline trimming cut 4 bases from V and 2 bases from J; bases unmatched to any gene: 3. There are 15 residues in the CDR3. Germline V lookup: CDR1 SEHNR, CDR2 FQNEAQ (reference sequence). The CDR3 region is CASSSSGGFTDTQYF. The CDR3 DNA is TGTGCCAGCAGCTCTAGCGGGGGCTTCACAGATACGCAGTATTTT.

The rearrangement joins TRBV27 to TRBJ2-1; TRBD1 matches 11 bases. J was trimmed by 6 bases and V by 9 bases; bases with no gene match: 4. Per germline, CDR1 MNHEY and CDR2 SMNVEV (reference sequence). This CDR3 is 13 amino acids long. In DNA, the CDR3 is TGTGCCAGTTCGGGGACAGGGGGCAATGAGCAGTTCTTC. Its translation: CASSGTGGNEQFF.

The V and J genes are TRBV6-5 and TRBJ1-1; TRBD1 agrees at 8 bases. This CDR3 contains 13 residues. V lost 5 bases to trimming and J lost 6 bases; unmatched junction nucleotides: 5. Germline CDR1 and CDR2: MNHEY and SVGAGI. The CDR3 region is CASSPGGLPEAFF. CDR3 DNA: TGTGCCAGCAGTCCAGGGGGCTTGCCTGAAGCTTTCTTT.

This clone was counted only a few times. The J gene is TRBJ1-3, the V gene TRBV7-9; no firm D call. In germline, CDR1 is SEHNR, CDR2 FQNEAQ (reference sequence). The V gene lost 5 bases and the J gene lost 6 bases, with 5 bases spanning the gap. This CDR3 region has 11 residues. The CDR3 DNA sequence: TGTGCCAGCAGCAGACTAAACACCATATATTTT. It yields the protein CASSRLNTIYF.

CDR3 protein: CASSLALYNEQFF. In DNA form, the CDR3 reads TGTGCCAGCAGCTTAGCACTGTACAATGAGCAGTTCTTC. V and J are TRBV7-9 and TRBJ2-1; D not certain. CDR1 and CDR2 (germline): SEHNR, FQNEAQ (reference sequence). V lost 0 bases and J lost 4, with 4 bases in between. This CDR3 has 13 amino acids.

The V call is TRBV13, the J call TRBJ1-2, with 7 bases that match TRBD1. V lost 6 bases and J lost 6; bases outside the gene matches: 10. This CDR3 is 14 amino acids long. The germline gives CDR1 PRHDT, CDR2 FYEKMQ (reference sequence). CDR3 loop: CASRTGGGGNGYTF. CDR3 coding DNA: TGTGCCAGCAGGACCGGTGGAGGGGGCAATGGCTACACCTTC.

The chain uses TRBV29-1 and TRBJ1-2, with D hard to call. This CDR3 contains 12 residues. V dropped 8 bases and J dropped 4 bases, with 14 bases sitting between them. Germline V lookup: CDR1 SQVTM, CDR2 ANQGSEA. CDR3: CSPETVFYGYTF. The CDR3 DNA is TGCAGCCCGGAAACAGTCTTCTATGGCTACACCTTC. Variable domain in full (rest from reference TRBV29-1 and TRBJ1-2): SAVISQKPSRDICQRGTSLTIQCQVDSQVTMMFWYRQQPGQSLTLIATANQGSEATYESGFVIDKFPISRPNLTFSTLTVSNMSPEDSSIYLCSPETVFYGYTFGSGTRLTVV.

This rearrangement joins TRBV19 to TRBJ2-3; 9 positions agree with TRBD2. From germline, CDR1 is LNHDA and CDR2 SQIVND (reference sequence). With V trimmed by 3 bases and J by 1 base, 2 bases remained unmatched. This CDR3 spans 15 amino acids. The CDR3 sequence is CASSMEREGTDTQYF. CDR3 DNA sequence: TGTGCCAGTAGTATGGAGCGGGAGGGCACAGATACGCAGTATTTT. Looking up the rest from reference TRBV19 and TRBJ2-3 gives the full variable domain: DGGITQSPKYLFRKEGQNVTLSCEQNLNHDAMYWYRQDPGQGLRLIYYSQIVNDFQKGDIAEGYSVSREKKESFPLTVTSAQKNPTAFYLCASSMEREGTDTQYFGPGTRLTVL.

V and J are TRBV29-1 and TRBJ1-5; 7 bases align to TRBD1. In germline, CDR1 is SQVTM, CDR2 ANQGSEA. The CDR3 sequence is 14 residues long. J was trimmed by 4 bases and V by 5 bases; bases with no gene match: 8. CDR3 DNA: TGCAGCGTTCGGCACACAGGGGCAAATCAGCCCCAGCATTTT. Protein: CSVRHTGANQPQHF.

J is TRBJ1-2 and V is TRBV24-1, with TRBD1 matching 7 bases. The V and J ends lost 7 bases and 3 bases, in that order; junction bases with no gene match: 4. The germline V gene encodes CDR1 KGHDR and CDR2 SFDVKD. This CDR3 is 13 amino acids long. For the CDR3, the DNA is TGTGCCACCAGCGCAGGGGGTGACTATGGCTACACCTTC. It specifies CATSAGGDYGYTF.

The chain has TRBV4-1 and TRBJ1-3, with D possibly TRBD1 on 6 matching bases. The V end lost 3 bases, the J end lost 0 bases, and 12 bases lay between the germline ends. Germline V lookup: CDR1 MGHRA, CDR2 YSYEKL. This CDR3 has 16 residues. CDR3 protein: CASSHNDRFSGNTIYF. The CDR3 DNA sequence: TGCGCCAGCAGCCATAATGACAGGTTCTCTGGAAACACCATATATTTT.

The V call is TRBV5-6, the J call TRBJ1-6, with 9 positions matching TRBD1. Germline trimming cut 3 bases from V and 6 bases from J; bases unmatched to any gene: 4. The CDR3 has 15 residues. Germline lookup yields CDR1 SGHDT and CDR2 YYEEEE. The CDR3 here is CASSYGTGSNSPLHF. As DNA, the CDR3 is TGTGCCAGCAGCTATGGGACAGGGAGTAATTCACCCCTCCACTTT.

The V and J genes are TRBV9 and TRBJ2-1; tentatively, D is TRBD2 (6 bases). Trimming stripped 0 bases from V and 10 bases from J, with 20 bases between. The CDR3 is made up of 16 amino acids. Germline loops: CDR1 SGDLS, CDR2 YYNGEE. The CDR3 reads CASSVDPHAEGEEQFF. CDR3 DNA sequence: TGTGCCAGCAGCGTAGATCCCCACGCGGAGGGTGAAGAGCAGTTCTTC. Full variable domain (remainder filled in from reference TRBV9 and TRBJ2-1): DSGVTQTPKHLITATGQRVTLRCSPRSGDLSVYWYQQSLDQGLQFLIQYYNGEERAKGNILERFSAQQFPDLHSELNLSSLELGDSALYFCASSVDPHAEGEEQFFGPGTRLTVL.

The genes are TRBV30 and TRBJ2-7; D is possibly TRBD2 (7 bases). V was trimmed by 0 bases and J by 7 bases, leaving 16 bases between them. The CDR3 length is 14 residues. Germline CDR1 reads GTSNPN; CDR2 reads SVGIG (reference sequence). CDR3 region: CAWSVQGGSGEQYF. Written as DNA, the CDR3 is TGTGCCTGGAGTGTACAGGGCGGGAGCGGTGAGCAGTACTTC.

The chain recombines TRBV4-3 with TRBJ2-5; D might be TRBD1 (6 bases). V shed 1 base and J shed 3 bases, with 9 bases lying between them. The length of the CDR3 is 14 residues. From germline, CDR1 is LGHNA and CDR2 YSLEER. This chain's CDR3 is CASSQGQEEETQYF. The CDR3 bases are TGCGCCAGCAGCCAAGGACAGGAGGAAGAGACCCAGTACTTC.

This chain connects TRBV28 to TRBJ2-7; D not resolved. V lost 5 bases and J 0 bases, leaving 5 bases between the germline ends. This CDR3 has 12 amino acids. The germline CDR1 and CDR2 sequences are MDHEN and SYDVKM. The DNA for the CDR3 is TGTGCCAGCAGTCCCCACTCCTACGAGCAGTACTTC. Its translation is CASSPHSYEQYF.